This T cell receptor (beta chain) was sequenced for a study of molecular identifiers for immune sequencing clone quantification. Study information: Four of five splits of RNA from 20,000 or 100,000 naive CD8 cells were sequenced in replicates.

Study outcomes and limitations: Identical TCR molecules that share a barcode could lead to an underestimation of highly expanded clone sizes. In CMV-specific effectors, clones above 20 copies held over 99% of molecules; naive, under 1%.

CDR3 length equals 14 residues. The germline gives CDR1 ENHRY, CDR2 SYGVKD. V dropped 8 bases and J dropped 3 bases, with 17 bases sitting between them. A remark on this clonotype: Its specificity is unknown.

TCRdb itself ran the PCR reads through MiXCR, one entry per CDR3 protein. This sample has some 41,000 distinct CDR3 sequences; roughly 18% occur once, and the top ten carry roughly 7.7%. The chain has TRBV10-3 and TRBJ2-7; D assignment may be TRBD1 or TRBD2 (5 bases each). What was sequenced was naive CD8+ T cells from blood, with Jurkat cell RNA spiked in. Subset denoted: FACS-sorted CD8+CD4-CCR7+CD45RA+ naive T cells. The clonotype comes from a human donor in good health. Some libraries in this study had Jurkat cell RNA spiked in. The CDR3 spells CAIGGTDTFYEQYF. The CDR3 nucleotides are TGTGCCATCGGTGGGACGGATACCTTCTACGAGCAGTACTTC.